This T cell receptor (beta chain) was obtained from a study of control samples from healthy donors and cancer patients. This clone was counted ten times or more. This CDR3 is built from 13 residues. The V end lost 6 bases, the J end lost 0 bases, and 8 bases lay between the germline ends. Libraries were prepared by immunoSEQ multiplex PCR; TCRdb keeps only in-frame clonotypes and omits some of them. Found here are around 110,000 clones, 80% to 90% of them singletons; the top ten hold about 1.1%. The origin of this receptor is a woman aged 45-60 years with colorectal cancer. The V and J genes are TRBV12-3 or TRBV12-4 and TRBJ1-1; D is undetermined. Sequencing was carried out using PBMCs. The CDR3 sequence: CASRAGVNTEAFF. CDR3 DNA: TGTGCCAGCAGAGCCGGGGTGAACACTGAAGCTTTCTTT.